This passage covers 19 T cell receptor beta chains from one sample sequenced in a study of T cell repertoires in cytomegalovirus infection. One entry per CDR3 protein, called by TCRdb with MiXCR from the reads. The sample consists of about half a million distinct CDR3 sequences, 33% of them appearing once. No antigen is known for these receptors. Specimen: cultured PBMCs, collected from culture after CMV antigen stimulation. The receptor source for this set is a human donor in good health (CMV status not recorded). Some clones in this sample may be carry-over from other donors' samples.

The chain couples TRBV10-3 to TRBJ2-2, with D perhaps TRBD1 (5 bases). Germline CDR1 is ENHRY and CDR2 is SYGVKD. CDR3 length: 15 residues. Trimming stripped 9 bases from V and 3 bases from J, with 17 bases between. Here the CDR3 DNA reads TGTGCCATTAAACAATATGGGGCCGACACCGGGGAGCTGTTTTTT. Translation gives CAIKQYGADTGELFF.

The V call is TRBV28, the J call TRBJ2-7; tentative D call: TRBD1 (6 bases). Germline V CDR1 and CDR2: MDHEN, SYDVKM. The germline V and J ends were trimmed by 3 bases and 5 bases, with 14 bases remaining between them. The CDR3 runs to 14 residues. CDR3 region: CASSFGGQNNEQYV. The DNA for the CDR3 is TGTGCCAGCAGTTTTGGTGGACAGAACAACGAGCAGTACGTC.

This clonotype was counted only a few times. This chain uses TRBV10-1 with TRBJ2-2; D ambiguous. The CDR3 covers 18 residues. The V end was cut by 1 base, the J end by 7 bases, with 22 bases between. Germline assignment: CDR1 WNHNN and CDR2 SYGVQD (reference sequence). CDR3 bases: TGCGCCAGCAGTGAGTTACAAGGTCGCTACCGAACCAGCGGGGAGCTGTTTTTT. This sequence encodes CASSELQGRYRTSGELFF.

The chain recombines TRBV20-1 with TRBJ2-2, with 7 positions matching TRBD2. Looked up from germline, CDR1 is DFQATT and CDR2 is SNEGSKA (reference sequence). The CDR3 runs 15 residues. V lost 0 bases to trimming and J lost 6 bases; unmatched junction nucleotides: 7. CDR3 coding DNA: TGCAGTGCTAGAGACCCCAGGGCGGGGGCCGGGGAGCTGTTTTTT. This gives the protein CSARDPRAGAGELFF.

The chain uses TRBV7-6 and TRBJ2-2; maybe TRBD2 (5 bases). This CDR3 has 16 residues. Germline V gene sequence: CDR1 SGHVS, CDR2 FNYEAQ. The V end was cut by 1 base, the J end by 0 bases, with 9 bases between. The CDR3 sequence: CASSLVLAPNTGELFF. CDR3 bases: TGTGCCAGCAGCTTAGTTCTAGCACCGAACACCGGGGAGCTGTTTTTT.

This clonotype has a handful of counts. The chain combines TRBV11-3 with TRBJ1-1; 8 bases align to TRBD1. Germline V gene data show CDR1 as SGHNT and CDR2 as YENEEA. Losses at the gene ends were 5 bases for V and 4 bases for J; bases not matched to a gene: 9. The CDR3 has 15 amino acids. This chain's CDR3 is CASSPPTGESTEAFF. The DNA of the CDR3 is TGTGCCAGCAGCCCGCCGACAGGGGAGTCCACTGAAGCTTTCTTT.

The chain is built from TRBV7-8 and TRBJ2-3; TRBD2 matches 12 bases. The CDR3 is 17 amino acids. Germline CDR1 reads SGHVS; CDR2 reads FQNEAQ. V dropped 3 bases and J dropped 6; count of bases not matched to a gene: 10. The DNA of the CDR3 is TGTGCCAGCAGCTTGGACCCCGGGACTAGCGGGTCGGATACGCAGTATTTT. This codes for CASSLDPGTSGSDTQYF.

There are many counts of this clonotype. J is TRBJ2-3 and V is TRBV29-1, with 7 bases aligning to TRBD2. The J segment lost 4 bases and the V segment lost 5 bases, leaving 9 bases of the junction unmatched. The CDR3 contains 14 residues. Germline CDR1 SQVTM, CDR2 ANQGSEA. DNA of the CDR3: TGCAGCGTTATAGCGGGCGGGAGTTCAGATACGCAGTATTTT. Protein sequence: CSVIAGGSSDTQYF.

This clonotype was counted between two and nine times. The V call is TRBV5-5, the J call TRBJ1-5; 8 bases map to TRBD1. V lost 4 bases, J lost 4 bases, and 7 bases stayed unmatched. Germline V gene sequence: CDR1 SGHKS, CDR2 YYEKEE (reference sequence). This CDR3 contains 15 residues. This CDR3 reads CASSPTGGFNQPQHF. DNA for the CDR3: TGTGCCAGCAGCCCCACAGGGGGGTTTAATCAGCCCCAGCATTTT.

This clonotype was observed a few times. V usage is TRBV2 and J usage is TRBJ1-3, with D unclear. Deletions cut 6 bases from V and 4 bases from J, with 13 bases between. The CDR3 contains 14 residues. Germline V gene sequence: CDR1 SNHLY, CDR2 FYNNEI. This CDR3 is CASRMSRLGNTIYF. The CDR3 DNA follows: TGTGCCAGCAGGATGTCTCGTCTCGGAAACACCATATATTTT.

This chain joins TRBV12-3 or TRBV12-4 and TRBJ1-6, with D possibly matching TRBD1 (5 bases). The CDR3 runs 13 residues. V dropped 4 bases and J dropped 7 bases, with 8 bases sitting between them. CDR3 DNA sequence: TGTGCCAGCAGTTCTGGGGCCAATTCACCCCTCCACTTT. It encodes CASSSGANSPLHF.

This clonotype has just a few counts. The chain carries TRBV20-1 and TRBJ2-2; 7 bases agree with TRBD2. Germline V gene sequence: CDR1 DFQATT, CDR2 SNEGSKA (reference sequence). V shed 1 base, J shed 6 bases, and the junction held 5 bases outside the gene matches. The CDR3 runs 14 residues. CDR3 loop: CSARGGGSPGELFF. The DNA for the CDR3 is TGCAGTGCTAGAGGGGGCGGGAGCCCCGGGGAGCTGTTTTTT.

Only a few counts were recorded for this clonotype. The chain employs TRBV6-5 and TRBJ2-7, with D tentatively TRBD2 (6 bases). Per germline, CDR1 MNHEY and CDR2 SVGAGI. The CDR3 loop spans 14 amino acids. V was clipped by 0 bases and J by 4 bases, with 10 bases between them. The CDR3 nucleotides are TGTGCCAGCAGTTACTCGGCGGGGAGATACGAGCAGTACTTC. Its translation is CASSYSAGRYEQYF.

The chain carries TRBV24-1 and TRBJ2-2; 7 bases agree with TRBD2. With V trimmed by 3 bases and J by 7 bases, 10 bases remained unmatched. There are 16 residues in the CDR3. CDR1 KGHDR and CDR2 SFDVKD come from the germline V gene. CDR3 in DNA: TGTGCCACCAGTGATAGTGGACTAGGCGGGATCGGGGAGCTGTTTTTT. Translating gives CATSDSGLGGIGELFF.

The J gene is TRBJ1-5, the V gene TRBV7-9, with D tentatively TRBD1 (6 bases). CDR3 size: 14 residues. Germline V gene sequence: CDR1 SEHNR, CDR2 FQNEAQ (reference sequence). Trimming took off 1 base at V and 9 bases at J, with 13 bases between the two ends. The CDR3 DNA reads as TGTGCCAGCAGCTTAGGCCCAGGGGATCCGCCCCAGCATTTT. Its translation: CASSLGPGDPPQHF.

This sequence joins TRBV27 and TRBJ2-3; D is undetermined. This CDR3 region has 15 residues. Germline CDR1 MNHEY, CDR2 SMNVEV (reference sequence). V was pared by 2 bases and J by 5 bases, with 14 bases between. This CDR3 is CASSLGLASLDTQYF. Written as DNA, the CDR3 is TGTGCCAGCAGTTTAGGGTTAGCCTCGCTAGATACGCAGTATTTT.

The chain couples TRBV13 to TRBJ1-2; D uncertain. V was clipped by 5 bases and J by 4 bases, with 17 bases between them. CDR1 and CDR2 from the germline V gene are PRHDT and FYEKMQ (reference sequence). This CDR3 has 15 residues. CDR3: CASSPTGNLGYGYTF. In DNA, the CDR3 is TGTGCCAGCAGCCCCACGGGGAACCTCGGCTATGGCTACACCTTC.

The chain carries TRBV27 and TRBJ1-4; possible D gene TRBD1, 6 bases. Deletions cut 3 bases from V and 5 bases from J, with 19 bases between. Germline V lookup: CDR1 MNHEY, CDR2 SMNVEV (reference sequence). The CDR3 is 17 residues long. CDR3 protein: CASSFSIPGQENEKLFF. CDR3 DNA: TGTGCCAGCAGTTTTTCTATACCGGGACAAGAGAATGAAAAACTGTTTTTT. The variable domain in full, completed from reference TRBV27 and TRBJ1-4, reads EAQVTQNPRYLITVTGKKLTVTCSQNMNHEYMSWYRQDPGLGLRQIYYSMNVEVTDKGDVPEGYKVSRKEKRNFPLILESPSPNQTSLYFCASSFSIPGQENEKLFFGSGTQLSVL.

This clonotype was recorded a few times. This chain connects TRBV11-2 to TRBJ1-1; no clear D gene. V dropped 0 bases and J dropped 0 bases, with 5 bases sitting between them. Germline CDR1 and CDR2: SGHAT and FQNNGV. This CDR3 is built from 14 residues. The CDR3 here is CASSLDLMNTEAFF. In DNA, the CDR3 is TGTGCCAGCAGCTTAGATCTCATGAACACTGAAGCTTTCTTT.